This TCR beta chain comes out of a study of blood T cells in healthy people across ages. Study-level findings and limits: Underestimates were what the diversity estimates from one million T cells were considered to be.

With a J-beta primer mix and a sample-barcoded 5' primer, a second PCR ran about 6 to 11 cycles. MiXCR, applied by TCRdb to the 5' RACE reads, yields one record per CDR3 protein. The table has around 1,000,000 distinct CDR3 sequences, 35% to 40% seen once. For this clonotype: Its antigen is currently unknown.

Germline assignment: CDR1 MNHEY and CDR2 SVGEGT. V dropped 2 bases and J dropped 5; count of bases not matched to a gene: 12. This CDR3 spans 17 amino acids. Sequenced: blood. The J gene is TRBJ2-3, the V gene TRBV6-2 or TRBV6-3, with 8 positions matching TRBD1. The sequence was obtained from a man aged 18 to 35 in good health. As DNA, the CDR3 is TGTGCCAGCAGTTACGGGGGCGACAGGGGCCGAGGAGATACGCAGTATTTT. This encodes CASSYGGDRGRGDTQYF.